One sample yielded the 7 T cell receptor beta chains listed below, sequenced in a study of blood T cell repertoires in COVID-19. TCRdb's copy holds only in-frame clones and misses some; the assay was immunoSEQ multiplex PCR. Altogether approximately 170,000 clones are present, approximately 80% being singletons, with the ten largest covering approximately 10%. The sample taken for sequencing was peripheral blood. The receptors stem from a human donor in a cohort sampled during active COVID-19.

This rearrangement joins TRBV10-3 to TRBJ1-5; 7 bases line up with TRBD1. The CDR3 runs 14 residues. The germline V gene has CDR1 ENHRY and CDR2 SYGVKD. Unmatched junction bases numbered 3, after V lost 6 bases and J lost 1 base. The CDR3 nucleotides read TGTGCCATCAGCAAGGGACAGAGCAATCAGCCCCAGCATTTT. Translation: CAISKGQSNQPQHF.

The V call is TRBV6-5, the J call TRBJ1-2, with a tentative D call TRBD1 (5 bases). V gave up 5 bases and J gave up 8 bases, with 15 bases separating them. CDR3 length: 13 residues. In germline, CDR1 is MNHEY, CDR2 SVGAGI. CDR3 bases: TGTGCCAGCAGTAAGGGGCAGGGACTAGGCTACACCTTC. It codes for CASSKGQGLGYTF.

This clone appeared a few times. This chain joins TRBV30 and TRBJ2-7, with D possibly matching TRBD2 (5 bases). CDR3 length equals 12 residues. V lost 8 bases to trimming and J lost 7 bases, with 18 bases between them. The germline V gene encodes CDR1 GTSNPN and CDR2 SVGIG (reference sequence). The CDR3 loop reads CALAIGRREQYF. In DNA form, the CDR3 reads TGTGCCCTGGCTATAGGCCGGAGGGAGCAGTACTTC.

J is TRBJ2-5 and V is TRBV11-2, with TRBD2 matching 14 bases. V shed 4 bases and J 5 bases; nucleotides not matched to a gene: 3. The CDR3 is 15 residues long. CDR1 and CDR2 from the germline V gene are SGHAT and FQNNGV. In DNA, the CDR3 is TGTGCCAGCAGCTCGGGACTAGCGGGGGTTGAGACCCAGTACTTC. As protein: CASSSGLAGVETQYF.

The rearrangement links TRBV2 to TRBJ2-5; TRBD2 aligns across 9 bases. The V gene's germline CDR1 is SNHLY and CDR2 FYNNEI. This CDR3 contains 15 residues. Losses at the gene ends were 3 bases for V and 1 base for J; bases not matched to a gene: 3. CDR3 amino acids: CASSDPSGAQETQYF. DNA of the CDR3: TGTGCCAGCAGTGACCCTAGCGGGGCCCAAGAGACCCAGTACTTC.

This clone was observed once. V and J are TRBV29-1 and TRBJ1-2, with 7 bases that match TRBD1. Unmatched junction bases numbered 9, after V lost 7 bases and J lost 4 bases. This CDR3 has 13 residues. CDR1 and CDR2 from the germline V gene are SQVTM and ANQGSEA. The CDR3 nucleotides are TGCAGCGGGGGTAGGGGGCCAAGCTATGGCTACACCTTC. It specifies CSGGRGPSYGYTF.

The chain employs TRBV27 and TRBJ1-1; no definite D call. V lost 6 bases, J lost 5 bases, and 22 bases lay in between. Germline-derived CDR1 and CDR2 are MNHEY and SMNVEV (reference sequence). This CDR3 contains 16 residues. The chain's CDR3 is CASRINRAFGGTEAFF. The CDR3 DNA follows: TGTGCCAGCAGAATCAACCGGGCTTTCGGAGGGACTGAAGCTTTCTTT.